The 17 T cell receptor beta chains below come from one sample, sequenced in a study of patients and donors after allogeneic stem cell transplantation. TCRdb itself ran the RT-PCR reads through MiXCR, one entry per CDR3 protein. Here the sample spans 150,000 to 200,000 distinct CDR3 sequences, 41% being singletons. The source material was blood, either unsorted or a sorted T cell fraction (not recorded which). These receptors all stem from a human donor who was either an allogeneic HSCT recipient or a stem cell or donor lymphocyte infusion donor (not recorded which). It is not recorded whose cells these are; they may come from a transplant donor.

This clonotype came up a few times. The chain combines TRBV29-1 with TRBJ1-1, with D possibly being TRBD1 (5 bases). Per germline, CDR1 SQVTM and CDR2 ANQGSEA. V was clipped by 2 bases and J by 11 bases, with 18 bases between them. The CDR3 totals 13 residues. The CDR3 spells CSVESGPTERAFF. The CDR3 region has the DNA TGCAGCGTTGAATCGGGACCTACCGAGCGGGCTTTCTTT.

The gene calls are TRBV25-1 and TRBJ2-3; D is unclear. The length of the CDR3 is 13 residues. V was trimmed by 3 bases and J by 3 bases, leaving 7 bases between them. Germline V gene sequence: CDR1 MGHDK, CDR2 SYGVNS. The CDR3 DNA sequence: TGTGCCAGCAGTGAGTTCGAGACAGATACGCAGTATTTT. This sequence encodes CASSEFETDTQYF.

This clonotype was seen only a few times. Here the CDR3 reads CASSLGDRGSPLHF. As DNA, the CDR3 is TGTGCCAGCAGTTTAGGGGACAGGGGATCACCCCTCCACTTT. The chain combines TRBV12-3 or TRBV12-4 with TRBJ1-6, with 10 bases that match TRBD1. V gave up 1 base and J gave up 10 bases; unmatched junction bases: 1. CDR3 size: 14 residues.

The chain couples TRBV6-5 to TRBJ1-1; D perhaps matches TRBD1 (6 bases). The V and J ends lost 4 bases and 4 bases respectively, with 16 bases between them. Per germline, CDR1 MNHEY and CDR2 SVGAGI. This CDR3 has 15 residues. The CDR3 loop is CASSSAGAISTEAFF. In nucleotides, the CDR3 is TGTGCCAGCAGTTCCGCGGGGGCAATTAGCACTGAAGCTTTCTTT.

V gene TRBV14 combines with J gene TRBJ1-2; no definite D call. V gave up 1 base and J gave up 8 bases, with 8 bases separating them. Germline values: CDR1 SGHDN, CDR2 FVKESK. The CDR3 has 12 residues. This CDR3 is CASSQGWGGYTF. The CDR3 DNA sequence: TGTGCCAGCAGCCAAGGGTGGGGAGGCTACACCTTC.

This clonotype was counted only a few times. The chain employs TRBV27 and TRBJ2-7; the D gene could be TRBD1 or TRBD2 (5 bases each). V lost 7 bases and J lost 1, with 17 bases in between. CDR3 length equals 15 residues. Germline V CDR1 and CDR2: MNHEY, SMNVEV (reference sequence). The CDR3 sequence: CASTPTGTGSYEQYF. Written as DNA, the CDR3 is TGTGCCAGCACCCCGACCGGGACGGGTTCCTACGAGCAGTACTTC.

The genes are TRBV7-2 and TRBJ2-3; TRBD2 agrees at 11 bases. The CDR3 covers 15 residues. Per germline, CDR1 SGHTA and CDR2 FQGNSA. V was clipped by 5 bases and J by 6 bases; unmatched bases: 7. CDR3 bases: TGTGCCAGCAGCGAACCTAGCGGGAGGATGGATACGCAGTATTTT. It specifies CASSEPSGRMDTQYF.

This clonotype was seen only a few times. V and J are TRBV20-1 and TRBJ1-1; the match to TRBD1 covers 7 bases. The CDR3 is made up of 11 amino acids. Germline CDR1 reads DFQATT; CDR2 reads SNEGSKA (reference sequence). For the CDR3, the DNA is TGCGCCCAGGGGGTGAACACTGAAGCTTTCTTT. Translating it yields CAQGVNTEAFF.

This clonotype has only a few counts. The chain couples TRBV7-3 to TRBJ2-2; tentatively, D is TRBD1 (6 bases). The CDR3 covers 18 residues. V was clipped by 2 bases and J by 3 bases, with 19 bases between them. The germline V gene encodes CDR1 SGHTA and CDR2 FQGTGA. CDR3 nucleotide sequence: TGTGCCAGCAGCTTAGGCACAGGGTTGGCAGGCGACACCGGGGAGCTGTTTTTT. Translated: CASSLGTGLAGDTGELFF. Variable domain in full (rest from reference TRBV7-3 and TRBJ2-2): GAGVSQTPSNKVTEKGKYVELRCDPISGHTALYWYRQSLGQGPEFLIYFQGTGAADDSGLPNDRFFAVRPEGSVSTLKIQRTERGDSAVYLCASSLGTGLAGDTGELFFGEGSRLTVL.

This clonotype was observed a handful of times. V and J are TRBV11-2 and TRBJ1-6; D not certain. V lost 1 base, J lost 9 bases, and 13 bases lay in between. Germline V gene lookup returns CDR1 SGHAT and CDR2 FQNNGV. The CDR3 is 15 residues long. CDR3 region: CASSLGSLEGSPLHF. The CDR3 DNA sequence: TGTGCCAGCAGCTTAGGGTCCCTGGAGGGTTCACCCCTCCACTTT. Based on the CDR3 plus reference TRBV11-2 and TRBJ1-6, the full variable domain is EAGVAQSPRYKIIEKRQSVAFWCNPISGHATLYWYQQILGQGPKLLIQFQNNGVVDDSQLPKDRFSAERLKGVDSTLKIQPAKLEDSAVYLCASSLGSLEGSPLHFGNGTRLTVT.

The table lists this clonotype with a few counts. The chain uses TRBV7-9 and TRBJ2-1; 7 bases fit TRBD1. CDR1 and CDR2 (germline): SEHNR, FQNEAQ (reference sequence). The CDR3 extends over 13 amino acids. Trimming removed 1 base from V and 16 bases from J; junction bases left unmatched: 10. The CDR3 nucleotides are TGTGCCAGCAGCTTAGAGGGGGCGACTCTCCGATTCTTC. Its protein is CASSLEGATLRFF. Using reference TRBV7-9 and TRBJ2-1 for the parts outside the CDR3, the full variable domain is DTGVSQNPRHKITKRGQNVTFRCDPISEHNRLYWYRQTLGQGPEFLTYFQNEAQLEKSRLLSDRFSAERPKGSFSTLEIQRTEQGDSAMYLCASSLEGATLRFFGPGTRLTVL.

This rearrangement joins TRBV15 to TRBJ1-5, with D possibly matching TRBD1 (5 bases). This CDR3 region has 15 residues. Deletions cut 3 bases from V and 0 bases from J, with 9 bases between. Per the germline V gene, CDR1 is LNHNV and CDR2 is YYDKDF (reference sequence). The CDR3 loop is CATSSKGFSNQPQHF. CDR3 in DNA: TGTGCCACCAGCAGTAAGGGGTTTAGCAATCAGCCCCAGCATTTT.

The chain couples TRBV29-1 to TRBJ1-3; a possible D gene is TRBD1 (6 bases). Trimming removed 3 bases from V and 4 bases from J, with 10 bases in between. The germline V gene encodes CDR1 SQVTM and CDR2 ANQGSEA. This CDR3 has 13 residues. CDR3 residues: CSVDSGTGNTIYF. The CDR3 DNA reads TGCAGCGTTGATTCCGGGACAGGAAACACCATATATTTT.

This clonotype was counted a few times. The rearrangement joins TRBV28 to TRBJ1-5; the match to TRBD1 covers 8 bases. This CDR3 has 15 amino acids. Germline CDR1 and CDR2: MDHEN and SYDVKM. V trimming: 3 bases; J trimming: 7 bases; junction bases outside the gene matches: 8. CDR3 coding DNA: TGTGCCAGCAGTTTCGGGCAGGGGGCGCGACAGCCCCAGCATTTT. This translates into CASSFGQGARQPQHF.

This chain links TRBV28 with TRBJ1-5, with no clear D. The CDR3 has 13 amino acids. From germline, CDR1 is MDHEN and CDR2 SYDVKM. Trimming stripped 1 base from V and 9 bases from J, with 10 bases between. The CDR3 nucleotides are TGTGCCAGCAGTTTATTCGAAAGTTGGCCCCAGCATTTT. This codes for CASSLFESWPQHF.

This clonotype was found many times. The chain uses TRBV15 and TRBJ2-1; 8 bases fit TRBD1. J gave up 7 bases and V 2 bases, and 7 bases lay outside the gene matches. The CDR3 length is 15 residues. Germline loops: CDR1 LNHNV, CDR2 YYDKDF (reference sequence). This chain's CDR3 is CATSRLGQGYNEQFF. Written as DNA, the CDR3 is TGTGCCACCAGCAGATTAGGACAGGGTTATAATGAGCAGTTCTTC.

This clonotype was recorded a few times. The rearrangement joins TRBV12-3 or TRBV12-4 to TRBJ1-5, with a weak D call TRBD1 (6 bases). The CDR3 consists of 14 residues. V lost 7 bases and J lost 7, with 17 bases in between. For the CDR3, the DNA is TGTGCCAGCAACCTACAGGGACCCACACAGCCCCAGCATTTT. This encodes CASNLQGPTQPQHF.